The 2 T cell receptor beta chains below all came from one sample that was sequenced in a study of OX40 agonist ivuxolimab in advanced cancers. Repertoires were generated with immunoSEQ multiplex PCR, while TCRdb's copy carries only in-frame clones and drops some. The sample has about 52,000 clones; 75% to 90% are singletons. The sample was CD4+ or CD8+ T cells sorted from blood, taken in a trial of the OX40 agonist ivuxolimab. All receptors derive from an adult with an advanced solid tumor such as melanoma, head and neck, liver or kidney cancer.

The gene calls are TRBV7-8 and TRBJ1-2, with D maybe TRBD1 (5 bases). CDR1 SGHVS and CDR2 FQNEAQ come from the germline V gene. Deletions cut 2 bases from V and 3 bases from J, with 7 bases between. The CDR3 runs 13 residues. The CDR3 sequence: CASSLYRHYGYTF. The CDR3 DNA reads TGTGCCAGCAGCTTATACAGGCACTATGGCTACACCTTC.

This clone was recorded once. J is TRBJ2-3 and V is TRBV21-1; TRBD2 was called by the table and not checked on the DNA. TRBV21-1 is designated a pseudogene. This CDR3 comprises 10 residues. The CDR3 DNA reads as TGTGCCAGCCCTTTCCTTCCGCAGTATTTT. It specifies CASPFLPQYF.